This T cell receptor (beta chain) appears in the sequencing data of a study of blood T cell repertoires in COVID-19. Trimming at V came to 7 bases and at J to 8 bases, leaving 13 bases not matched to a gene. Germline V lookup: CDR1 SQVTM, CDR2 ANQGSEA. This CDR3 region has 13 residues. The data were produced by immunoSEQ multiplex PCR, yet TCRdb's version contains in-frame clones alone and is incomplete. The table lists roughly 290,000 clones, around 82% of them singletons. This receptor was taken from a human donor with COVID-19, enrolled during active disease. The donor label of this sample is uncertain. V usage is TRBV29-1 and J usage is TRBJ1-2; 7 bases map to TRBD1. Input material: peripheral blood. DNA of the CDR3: TGCAGCGGGCTGGAGGGGGCGCGTGGCGGCTACACCTTC. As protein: CSGLEGARGGYTF.